This is a list of T cell receptor beta chains from one sample in a study of cytomegalovirus exposure and HLA in healthy donors. Profiled with immunoSEQ multiplex PCR; TCRdb holds only in-frame clones, not every one. Of tens of thousands of clones listed, approximately 81% are singletons. Sequenced: PBMCs. Every receptor here comes from a girl aged 2-10 years in good health and CMV-seropositive. The CDR3 runs from the conserved cysteine through the conserved F or W. The D gene is left open where the match is weak. A row's size may be missing; if present it is once, few, many or a size class.

clone_size: few
j_call: TRBJ2-1
d_call: TRBD2
v_call: TRBV4-2
cdr3_nt: TGTGCCAGCAGCCGGAGCGGGATAGATGAGCAGTTCTTC
cdr3_aa: CASSRSGIDEQFF

clone_size: once
j_call: TRBJ2-7
d_call: .
v_call: TRBV25-1
cdr3_nt: TGTGCCAGCAGTGAATCGTACGAGCAGTACTTC
cdr3_aa: CASSESYEQYF

clone_size: .
j_call: TRBJ2-5
d_call: .
v_call: TRBV29-1
cdr3_nt: TGCAGCGTTGAAGAAGGGGCGGAGACCCAGTACTTC
cdr3_aa: CSVEEGAETQYF

clone_size: .
j_call: TRBJ2-7
d_call: .
v_call: TRBV27
cdr3_nt: TGTGCCAGCAGTCCGTCGGGTTCCTACGAGCAGTACTTC
cdr3_aa: CASSPSGSYEQYF

clone_size: .
j_call: TRBJ1-4
d_call: TRBD1
v_call: TRBV27
cdr3_nt: TGTGCCAGCAGTACCAAGGGACAGGCCCTCCGAATCAAAAAACTGTTTTTT
cdr3_aa: CASSTKGQALRIKKLFF

clone_size: .
j_call: TRBJ2-3
d_call: .
v_call: TRBV5-1
cdr3_nt: TGCGCCAGCAGCGTACCAGGGACAGATACGCAGTATTTT
cdr3_aa: CASSVPGTDTQYF

clone_size: .
j_call: TRBJ1-1
d_call: TRBD1
v_call: TRBV18
cdr3_nt: TGTGCCAGCTCACCCCCGGGAACAGGGGGTTCATCGACTTTCTTT
cdr3_aa: CASSPPGTGGSSTFF

clone_size: once
j_call: TRBJ1-4
d_call: TRBD1
v_call: TRBV19
cdr3_nt: TGTGCCAGTAGTATTGTTCAGGGGGCGCGGGGTGAAAAACTGTTTTTT
cdr3_aa: CASSIVQGARGEKLFF

clone_size: .
j_call: TRBJ2-5
d_call: .
v_call: TRBV5-1
cdr3_nt: TGCGCCAGCAGCACCTTCCCAGGTGCTACCCAAGAGACCCAGTACTTC
cdr3_aa: CASSTFPGATQETQYF

clone_size: .
j_call: TRBJ2-1
d_call: TRBD2
v_call: TRBV4-2
cdr3_nt: TGTGCCAGCAGCCGATATCTAGCGGGAGTAACACCCGGGCACAATGAGCAGTTCTTC
cdr3_aa: CASSRYLAGVTPGHNEQFF

clone_size: .
j_call: TRBJ2-5
d_call: TRBD2
v_call: TRBV10-1
cdr3_nt: TGCGCCAGCAGTTCGAGCGGGAGTTTTGGGGAGACCCAGTACTTC
cdr3_aa: CASSSSGSFGETQYF

clone_size: .
j_call: TRBJ2-7
d_call: .
v_call: TRBV29-1
cdr3_nt: TGCAGCGTCATGCAAGGGGACTCATACGAGCAGTACTTC
cdr3_aa: CSVMQGDSYEQYF

clone_size: .
j_call: TRBJ2-5
d_call: .
v_call: TRBV10-2
cdr3_nt: TGCGCCAGCAGTGCGACAGAAGAAGAGACCCAGTACTTC
cdr3_aa: CASSATEEETQYF

clone_size: .
j_call: TRBJ1-4
d_call: .
v_call: TRBV7-9
cdr3_nt: TGTGCCAGCAGCCCCCTCGCCGGGGAGGGGGAAAAACTGTTTTTT
cdr3_aa: CASSPLAGEGEKLFF

clone_size: .
j_call: TRBJ2-7
d_call: TRBD1
v_call: TRBV5-1
cdr3_nt: TGCGCCAGCAGCCCCCGACCGGGACAGGTTCTTAGCGAGCAGTACTTC
cdr3_aa: CASSPRPGQVLSEQYF

clone_size: .
j_call: TRBJ2-7
d_call: TRBD2
v_call: TRBV11-2
cdr3_nt: TGTGCCAGCAGCTTACGTGGGCGGGGGGCGCCCAACGAGCAGTACTTC
cdr3_aa: CASSLRGRGAPNEQYF

clone_size: .
j_call: TRBJ1-3
d_call: .
v_call: TRBV7-9
cdr3_nt: TGTGCCAGCAGCCCTACTTCTGGAAACACCATATATTTT
cdr3_aa: CASSPTSGNTIYF

clone_size: .
j_call: TRBJ2-7
d_call: TRBD1
v_call: TRBV7-9
cdr3_nt: TGTGCCAGCAGGTACAAACGACAGGGGGGTTTCTACGAGCAGTACTTC
cdr3_aa: CASRYKRQGGFYEQYF

clone_size: .
j_call: TRBJ2-7
d_call: TRBD2
v_call: TRBV5-1
cdr3_nt: TGCGCCAGCAGCTCACGCCGCGGGCCTAGCGGATCCTACGAGCAGTACTTC
cdr3_aa: CASSSRRGPSGSYEQYF

clone_size: once
j_call: TRBJ1-2
d_call: .
v_call: TRBV30
cdr3_nt: TGTGCCTGGAGTGGGGGGGGCAGCTCTAACTATGGCTACACCTTC
cdr3_aa: CAWSGGGSSNYGYTF

clone_size: few
j_call: TRBJ2-3
d_call: TRBD2
v_call: TRBV30
cdr3_nt: TGTGCCTGGAGTGTAGGTAGCGGGAGCACAGATACGCAGTATTTT
cdr3_aa: CAWSVGSGSTDTQYF

clone_size: .
j_call: TRBJ2-7
d_call: .
v_call: TRBV28
cdr3_nt: TGTGCCAGCAGTTCCCGGGACACCCTCTACTACGAGCAGTACTTC
cdr3_aa: CASSSRDTLYYEQYF

clone_size: once
j_call: TRBJ1-2
d_call: .
v_call: TRBV6-5
cdr3_nt: TGTGCCAGCAGTCTACAGGGTAAAAACAACTATGGCTACACCTTC
cdr3_aa: CASSLQGKNNYGYTF

clone_size: few
j_call: TRBJ2-7
d_call: TRBD2
v_call: TRBV4-3
cdr3_nt: TGCGCCAGCAGCCATACGACCGATCCACTAGCGGGGGGACCCTACGAGCAGTACTTC
cdr3_aa: CASSHTTDPLAGGPYEQYF

clone_size: .
j_call: TRBJ2-1
d_call: TRBD1
v_call: TRBV10-1
cdr3_nt: TGCGCCAGCAGCCCCGGGACAGGGCCCGTCGACCCCCCGTTTGGCCCCTACAATGAGCAGTTCTTC
cdr3_aa: CASSPGTGPVDPPFGPYNEQFF